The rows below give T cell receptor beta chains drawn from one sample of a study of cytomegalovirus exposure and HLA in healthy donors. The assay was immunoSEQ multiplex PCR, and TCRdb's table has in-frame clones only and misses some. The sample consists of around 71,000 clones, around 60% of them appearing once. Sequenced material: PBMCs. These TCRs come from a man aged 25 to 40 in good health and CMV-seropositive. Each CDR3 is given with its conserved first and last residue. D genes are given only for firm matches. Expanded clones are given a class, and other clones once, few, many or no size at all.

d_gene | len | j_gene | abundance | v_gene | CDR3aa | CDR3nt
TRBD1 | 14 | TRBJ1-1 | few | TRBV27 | CASGTGRYDTEAFF | TGTGCCAGCGGGACAGGGCGGTATGACACTGAAGCTTTCTTT
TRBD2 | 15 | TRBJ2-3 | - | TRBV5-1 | CASSFLAGGTDTQYF | TGCGCCAGCAGCTTCTTAGCGGGAGGGACAGATACGCAGTATTTT
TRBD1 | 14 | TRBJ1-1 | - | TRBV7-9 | CASSEQGHTLEAFF | TGTGCCAGCAGCGAACAGGGGCACACCTTGGAAGCTTTCTTT
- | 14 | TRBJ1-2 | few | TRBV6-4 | CASTQTAANYGYTF | TGTGCCAGCACTCAGACAGCCGCTAACTATGGCTACACCTTC
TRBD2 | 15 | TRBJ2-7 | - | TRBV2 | CASSDWTSGDEEQYF | TGTGCCAGCAGTGACTGGACTAGCGGGGATGAAGAGCAGTACTTC
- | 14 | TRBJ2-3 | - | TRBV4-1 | CASSQERVTDTQYF | TGCGCCAGCAGCCAAGAGCGGGTCACAGATACGCAGTATTTT
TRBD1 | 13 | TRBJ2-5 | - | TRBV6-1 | CASTQGIQETQYF | TGTGCCAGCACACAGGGGATCCAAGAGACCCAGTACTTC
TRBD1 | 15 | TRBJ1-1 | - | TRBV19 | CASSTLQGVSTEAFF | TGTGCCAGTAGTACGCTACAGGGGGTTAGCACTGAAGCTTTCTTT
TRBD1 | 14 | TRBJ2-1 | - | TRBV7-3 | CASSLMGQGSEQFF | TGTGCCAGCAGCTTAATGGGACAGGGGAGCGAGCAGTTCTTC
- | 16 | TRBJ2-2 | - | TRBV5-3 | CARSLGPMRLTGELFF | TGTGCCAGAAGCTTGGGTCCAATGAGGTTGACCGGGGAGCTGTTTTTT
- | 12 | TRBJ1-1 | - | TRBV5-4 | CASSPRLTEAFF | TGTGCCAGCAGCCCCCGACTCACTGAAGCTTTCTTT
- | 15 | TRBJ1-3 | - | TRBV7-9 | CASSLAPTSGNTIYF | TGTGCCAGCAGTCTAGCTCCAACGTCTGGAAACACCATATATTTT
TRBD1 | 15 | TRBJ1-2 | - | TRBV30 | CAWSVGTGRYHGYTF | TGTGCCTGGAGTGTAGGGACAGGGCGATATCATGGCTACACCTTC
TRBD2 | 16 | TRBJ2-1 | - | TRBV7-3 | CASSLTAGGSYNEQFF | TGTGCCAGCAGCTTGACGGCGGGGGGCTCCTACAATGAGCAGTTCTTC
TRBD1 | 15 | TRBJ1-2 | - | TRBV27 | CASSQGTASLYGYTF | TGTGCCAGCAGCCAAGGGACAGCTTCCCTCTATGGCTACACCTTC
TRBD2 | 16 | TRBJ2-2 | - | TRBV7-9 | CASSTLAGSRTGELFF | TGTGCCAGCAGCACCCTAGCGGGGAGTAGAACCGGGGAGCTGTTTTTT
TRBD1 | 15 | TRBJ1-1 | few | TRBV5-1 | CASSFGSGGHTEAFF | TGCGCCAGCAGCTTCGGGTCAGGGGGGCACACTGAAGCTTTCTTT
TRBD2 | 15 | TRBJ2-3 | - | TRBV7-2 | CASSPRLAGGDTQYF | TGTGCCAGCAGCCCCCGACTAGCGGGTGGAGATACGCAGTATTTT
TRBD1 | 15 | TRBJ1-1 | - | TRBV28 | CASSYRTGRVAEAFF | TGTGCCAGCAGTTATAGGACAGGGAGGGTTGCTGAAGCTTTCTTT
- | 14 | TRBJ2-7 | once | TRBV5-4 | CASSLDPGAYEQYF | TGTGCCAGCAGCTTGGATCCGGGGGCCTACGAGCAGTACTTC
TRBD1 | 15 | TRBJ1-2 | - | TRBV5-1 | CASSVGGTGAEGYTF | TGCGCCAGCAGCGTTGGCGGGACAGGGGCGGAGGGCTACACCTTC
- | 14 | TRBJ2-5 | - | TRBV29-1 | CSAPLGAGQETQYF | TGCAGCGCCCCACTTGGGGCAGGACAAGAGACCCAGTACTTC
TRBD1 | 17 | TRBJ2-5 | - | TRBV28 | CASSSGQGALSVETQYF | TGTGCCAGCAGTTCGGGACAGGGGGCTCTTTCTGTGGAGACCCAGTACTTC
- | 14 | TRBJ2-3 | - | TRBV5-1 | CASSLDWSTDTQYF | TGCGCCAGCAGCTTGGACTGGAGCACAGATACGCAGTATTTT
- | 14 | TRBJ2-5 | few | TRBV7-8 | CASSEEARGETQYF | TGTGCCAGCAGCGAGGAGGCCCGAGGAGAGACCCAGTACTTC
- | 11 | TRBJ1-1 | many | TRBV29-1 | CSVDQNTEAFF | TGCAGCGTTGACCAGAACACTGAAGCTTTCTTT
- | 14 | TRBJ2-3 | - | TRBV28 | CASSRETPFEAQYF | TGTGCCAGCAGCCGAGAGACTCCCTTTGAGGCGCAGTATTTT
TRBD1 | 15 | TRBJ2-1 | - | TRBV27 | CASSGSRDSYNEQFF | TGTGCCAGCAGTGGATCCCGGGACAGCTACAATGAGCAGTTCTTC
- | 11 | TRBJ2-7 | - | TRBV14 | CASSRGYEQYF | TGTGCCAGCAGCCGAGGCTACGAGCAGTACTTC
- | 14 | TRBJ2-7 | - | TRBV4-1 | CASSPRLGTYEQYF | TGCGCCAGCAGCCCTCGACTAGGTACCTACGAGCAGTACTTC
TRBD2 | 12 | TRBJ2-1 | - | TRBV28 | CASSYTGTRKFF | TGTGCCAGCAGTTATACCGGGACTAGAAAGTTCTTC
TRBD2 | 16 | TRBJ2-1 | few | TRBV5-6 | CASSLASGGAFNEQFF | TGTGCCAGCAGCTTGGCCAGCGGGGGGGCTTTCAATGAGCAGTTCTTC
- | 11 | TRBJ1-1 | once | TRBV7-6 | CASRESTEAFF | TGTGCCAGCAGGGAGTCCACTGAAGCTTTCTTT
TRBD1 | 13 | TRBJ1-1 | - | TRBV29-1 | CSGLGQWGTEAFF | TGCAGCGGACTGGGACAGTGGGGCACTGAAGCTTTCTTT
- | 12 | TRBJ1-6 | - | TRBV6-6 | CASGQQNSPLHF | TGTGCCAGCGGACAGCAAAATTCACCCCTCCACTTT
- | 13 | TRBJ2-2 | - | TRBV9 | CASSLSGEGELFF | TGTGCCAGCAGCCTCTCGGGGGAAGGGGAGCTGTTTTTT
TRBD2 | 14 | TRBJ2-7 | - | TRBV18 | CASSPTSGTHEQYF | TGTGCCAGCTCACCAACTAGCGGGACCCACGAGCAGTACTTC
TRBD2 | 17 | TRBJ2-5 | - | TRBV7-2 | CASSSEWSSGVGETQYF | TGTGCCAGCAGCTCCGAGTGGAGTAGCGGGGTGGGGGAGACCCAGTACTTC
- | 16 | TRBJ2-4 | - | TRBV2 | CASSSPKSLAKNIQYF | TGTGCCAGCAGCTCCCCCAAGAGTCTAGCCAAAAACATTCAGTACTTC
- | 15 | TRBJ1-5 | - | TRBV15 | CATSRGLQSNQPQHF | TGTGCCACCAGCAGAGGGCTTCAAAGCAATCAGCCCCAGCATTTT
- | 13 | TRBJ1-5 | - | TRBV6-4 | CASSVDFNQPQHF | TGTGCCAGCAGTGTGGACTTCAATCAGCCCCAGCATTTT
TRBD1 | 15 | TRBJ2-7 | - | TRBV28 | CASSRRTGTTYEQYF | TGTGCCAGCAGCAGACGGACAGGGACCACCTACGAGCAGTACTTC
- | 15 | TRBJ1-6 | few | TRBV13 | CASSLAGPGEYPLHF | TGTGCCAGCAGCTTAGCAGGACCGGGGGAATATCCCCTCCACTTT
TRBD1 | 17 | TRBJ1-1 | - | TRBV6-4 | CASSDYLGTGRNTEAFF | TGTGCCAGCAGTGACTACTTAGGGACAGGAAGGAACACTGAAGCTTTCTTT
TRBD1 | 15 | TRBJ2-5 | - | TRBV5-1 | CASSTGQGARETQYF | TGCGCCAGCAGCACGGGACAGGGGGCGAGGGAGACCCAGTACTTC
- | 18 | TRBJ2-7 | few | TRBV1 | CTSSHLGGGGRPSYEQYF | TGCACCAGCAGCCACCTAGGAGGCGGCGGGAGGCCCTCCTACGAGCAGTACTTC
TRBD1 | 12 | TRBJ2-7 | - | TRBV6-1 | CASRDSPYEQYF | TGTGCCAGCCGGGACAGCCCCTACGAGCAGTACTTC
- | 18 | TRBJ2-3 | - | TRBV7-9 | CASSSNPGTFHLTDTQYF | TGTGCCAGCAGCTCCAACCCGGGGACTTTCCACCTCACAGATACGCAGTATTTT